This entry features one T cell receptor (beta chain) sequence. This sample stems from a study of blood T cell repertoires in COVID-19. Per the original methods: Counts of nucleated cells, estimated from reference gene primer amplification, were obtained. Profiling relied on immunoSEQ multiplex PCR, and the TCRdb table lists in-frame clones only, not all of them. V and J calls and clone size come straight from that table; D and trimming were deduced from the DNA. The sample records about 48,000 clones, approximately 82% being singletons. Trimming pared 7 bases from V and 5 bases from J, leaving 18 bases between. The CDR3 consists of 14 residues. Germline V gene data show CDR1 as MNHNY and CDR2 as SVGAGI (reference sequence).

This sequence was found in a human donor in a cohort sampled during active COVID-19. The rearrangement uses TRBV6-6 and TRBJ2-7; maybe TRBD2 (5 bases). Specimen: peripheral blood. Written as DNA, the CDR3 is TGTGCCAGCACGAGGGCTGGGTTGGTCAACGAGCAGTACTTC. Translation gives CASTRAGLVNEQYF.